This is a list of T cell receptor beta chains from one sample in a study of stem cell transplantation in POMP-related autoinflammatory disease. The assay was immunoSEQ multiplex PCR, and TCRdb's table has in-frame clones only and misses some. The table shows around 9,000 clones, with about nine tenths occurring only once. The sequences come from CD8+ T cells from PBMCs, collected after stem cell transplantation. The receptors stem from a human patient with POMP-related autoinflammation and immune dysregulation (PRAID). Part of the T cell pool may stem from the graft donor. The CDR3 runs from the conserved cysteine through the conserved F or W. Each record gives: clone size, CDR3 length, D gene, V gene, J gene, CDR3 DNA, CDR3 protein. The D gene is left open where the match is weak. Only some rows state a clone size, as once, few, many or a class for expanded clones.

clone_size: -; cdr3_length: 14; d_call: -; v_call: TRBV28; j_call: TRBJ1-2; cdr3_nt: TGTGCCAGCAGTTTTCGGGGGGCGGGCTATGGCTACACCTTC; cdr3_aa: CASSFRGAGYGYTF
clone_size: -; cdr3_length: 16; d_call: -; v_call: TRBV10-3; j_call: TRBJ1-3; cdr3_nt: TGTGCCATCAGTGAGATGATTGACAGCTCTGGAAACACCATATATTTT; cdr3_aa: CAISEMIDSSGNTIYF
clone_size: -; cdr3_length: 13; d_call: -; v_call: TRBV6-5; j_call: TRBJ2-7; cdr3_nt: TGTGCCAGCAGTTCCTCCTCGGAGGTTCCGGGGTACTTC; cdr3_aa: CASSSSSEVPGYF
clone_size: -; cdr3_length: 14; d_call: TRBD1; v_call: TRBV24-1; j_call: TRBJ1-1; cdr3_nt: TGTGCCACCAGTGAAACCCACAGGGGCGCTGAAGCTTTCTTT; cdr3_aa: CATSETHRGAEAFF
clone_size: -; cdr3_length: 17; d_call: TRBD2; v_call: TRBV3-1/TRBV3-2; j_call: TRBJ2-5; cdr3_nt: TGTGCCAGCAGCCAGGCCGGGACTAGCGGGAGGTTTGAGACCCAGTACTTC; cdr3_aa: CASSQAGTSGRFETQYF
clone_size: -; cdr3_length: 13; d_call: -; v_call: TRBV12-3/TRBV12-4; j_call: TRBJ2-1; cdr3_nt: TGTGCCAGCAGTCTCCCGTTTGGCAATGAGCAGTTCTTC; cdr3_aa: CASSLPFGNEQFF
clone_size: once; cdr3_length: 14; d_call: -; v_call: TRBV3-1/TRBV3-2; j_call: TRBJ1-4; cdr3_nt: TGTGCCAGCTCAGAGGGGGGACTGCGTGAAAAACTGTTTTTT; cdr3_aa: CASSEGGLREKLFF
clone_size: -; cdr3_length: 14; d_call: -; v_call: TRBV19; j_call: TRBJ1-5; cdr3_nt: TGTGCCAGTAGTATATTGACAGCTAATCAGCCCCAGCATTTT; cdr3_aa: CASSILTANQPQHF
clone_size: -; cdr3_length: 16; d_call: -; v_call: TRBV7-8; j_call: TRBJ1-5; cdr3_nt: TGTGCCAGCAGCTTAGCGCGGCTGATGGGCAATCAGCCCCAGCATTTT; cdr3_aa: CASSLARLMGNQPQHF
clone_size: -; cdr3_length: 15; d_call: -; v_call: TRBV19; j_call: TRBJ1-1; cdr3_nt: TGTGCCAGTAGTCTGACTTACAGAGGGAGCACTGAAGCTTTCTTT; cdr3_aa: CASSLTYRGSTEAFF
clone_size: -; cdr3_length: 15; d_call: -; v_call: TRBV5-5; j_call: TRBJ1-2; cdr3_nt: TGTGCCAGCAGCCACTACGGCAGTAGCCTTGAAGGCTACACCTTC; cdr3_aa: CASSHYGSSLEGYTF
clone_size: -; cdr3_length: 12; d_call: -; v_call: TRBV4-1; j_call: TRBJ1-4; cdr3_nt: TGCGCCAGCGGTCAGAATAATGAAAAACTGTTTTTT; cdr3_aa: CASGQNNEKLFF
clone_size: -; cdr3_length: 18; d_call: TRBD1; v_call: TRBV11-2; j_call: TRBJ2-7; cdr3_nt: TGTGCCAGCAGCTTTCTTGGTAGGTGGCAGGGGGACTCCTACGAGCAGTACTTC; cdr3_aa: CASSFLGRWQGDSYEQYF
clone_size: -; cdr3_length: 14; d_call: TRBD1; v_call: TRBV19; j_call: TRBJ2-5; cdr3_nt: TGTGCCAGTAGCATGGGACAGGGTAGGGAGACCCAGTACTTC; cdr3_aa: CASSMGQGRETQYF
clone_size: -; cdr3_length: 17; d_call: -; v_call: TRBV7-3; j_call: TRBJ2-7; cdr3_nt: TGTGCCAGCAGCTTACTCCTCCCGCCCAGTCGGACCTACGAGCAGTACTTC; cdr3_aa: CASSLLLPPSRTYEQYF
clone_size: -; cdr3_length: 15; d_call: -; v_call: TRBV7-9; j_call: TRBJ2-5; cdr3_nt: TGTGCCAGCAGCTCGGGTGTGGGGTACGAAAAGACCCAGTACTTC; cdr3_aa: CASSSGVGYEKTQYF
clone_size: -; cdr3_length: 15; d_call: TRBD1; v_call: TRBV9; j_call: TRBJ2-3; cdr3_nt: TGTGCCAGCAGCCTACGGGACAGGACCACAGATACGCAGTATTTT; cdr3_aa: CASSLRDRTTDTQYF
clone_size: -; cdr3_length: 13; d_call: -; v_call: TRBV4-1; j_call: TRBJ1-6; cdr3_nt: TGCGCCAGCAGCCAAGTTGAGAATTCACCCCTCCACTTT; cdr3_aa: CASSQVENSPLHF
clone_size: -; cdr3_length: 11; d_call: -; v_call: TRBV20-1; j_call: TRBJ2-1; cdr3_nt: TGCAGTGCTAGAGAATTCAATGAGCAGTTCTTC; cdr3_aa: CSAREFNEQFF
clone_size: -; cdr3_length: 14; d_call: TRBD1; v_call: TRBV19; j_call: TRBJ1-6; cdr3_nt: TGTGCCAGTTCCGGGACAGGGGTTAGTTCACCCCTCCACTTT; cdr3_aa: CASSGTGVSSPLHF
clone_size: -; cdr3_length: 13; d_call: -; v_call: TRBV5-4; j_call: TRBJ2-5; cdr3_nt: TGTGCCAGCAGCTTGGACAGTCAAGAGACCCAGTACTTC; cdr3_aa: CASSLDSQETQYF
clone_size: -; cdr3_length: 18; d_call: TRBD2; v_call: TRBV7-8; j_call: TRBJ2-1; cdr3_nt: TGTGCCAGCAGCTTAAGCGGACTAGCGGGGATTTCCTACAATGAGCAGTTCTTC; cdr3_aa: CASSLSGLAGISYNEQFF
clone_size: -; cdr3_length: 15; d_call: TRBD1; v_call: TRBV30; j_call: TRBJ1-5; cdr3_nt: TGTGCCTGGAGTGTACTTGACAGGGCGGATCAGCCCCAGCATTTT; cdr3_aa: CAWSVLDRADQPQHF
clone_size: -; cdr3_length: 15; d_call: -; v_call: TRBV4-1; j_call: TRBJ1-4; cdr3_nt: TGCGCCAGCAGCCAAGACCCGAGGGCGACTGAAAAACTGTTTTTT; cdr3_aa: CASSQDPRATEKLFF
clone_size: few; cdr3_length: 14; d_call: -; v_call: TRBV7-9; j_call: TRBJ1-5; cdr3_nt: TGTGCCAGCAGCTTAACAGGTCTTAATCAGCCCCAGCATTTT; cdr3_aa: CASSLTGLNQPQHF
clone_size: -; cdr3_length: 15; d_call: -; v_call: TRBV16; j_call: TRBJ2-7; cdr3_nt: TGTGCCAGCAGCCAGGGCTCTCAGGGCCGCTACGAGCAGTACTTC; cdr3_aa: CASSQGSQGRYEQYF
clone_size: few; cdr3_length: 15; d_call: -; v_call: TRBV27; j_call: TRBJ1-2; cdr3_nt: TGTGCCAGCAGTTTATCAGCCAAAGACAGAGGCGGCTACACCTTC; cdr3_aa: CASSLSAKDRGGYTF
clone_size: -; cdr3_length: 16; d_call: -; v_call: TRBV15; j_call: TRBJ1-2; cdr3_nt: TGTGCCACCAGCAGAGGATCGGGGGGAGTTAACTATGGCTACACCTTC; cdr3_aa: CATSRGSGGVNYGYTF
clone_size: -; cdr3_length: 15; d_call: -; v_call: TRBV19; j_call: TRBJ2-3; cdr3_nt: TGTGCCAGTAGTATAGGCACAGGAGTTCCAGATACGCAGTATTTT; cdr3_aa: CASSIGTGVPDTQYF
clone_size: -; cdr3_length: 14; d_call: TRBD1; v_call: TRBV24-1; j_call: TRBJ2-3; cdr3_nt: TGTGCCACCAGTGATGGACAGGGTTGGGATACGCAGTATTTT; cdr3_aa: CATSDGQGWDTQYF
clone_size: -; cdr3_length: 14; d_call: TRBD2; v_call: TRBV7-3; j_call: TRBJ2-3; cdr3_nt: TGTGCCAGCAGCTTAGCGGGAGGGGTAGATACGCAGTATTTT; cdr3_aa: CASSLAGGVDTQYF
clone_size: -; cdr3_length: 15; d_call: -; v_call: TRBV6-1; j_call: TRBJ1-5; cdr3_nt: TGTGCCAGCAGTGAGACAGTGCGTAGCAATCAGCCCCAGCATTTT; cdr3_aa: CASSETVRSNQPQHF
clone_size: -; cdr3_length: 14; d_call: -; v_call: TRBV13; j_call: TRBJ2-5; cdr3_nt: TGTGCCAGCAGCCGACGGGACAACCAAGAGACCCAGTACTTC; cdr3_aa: CASSRRDNQETQYF
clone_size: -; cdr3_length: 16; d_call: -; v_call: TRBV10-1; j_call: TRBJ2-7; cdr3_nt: TGCGCCAGCAGTGAGTCAGGCGCAACTAGCTCCTACGAGCAGTACTTC; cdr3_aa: CASSESGATSSYEQYF
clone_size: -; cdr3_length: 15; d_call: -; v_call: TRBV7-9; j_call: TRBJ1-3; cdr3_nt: TGTGCCAGCAGCCCTACAGGCAGCTCTGGAAACACCATATATTTT; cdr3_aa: CASSPTGSSGNTIYF
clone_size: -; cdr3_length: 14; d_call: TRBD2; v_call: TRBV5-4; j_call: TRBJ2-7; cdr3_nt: TGTGCCAGCAGCTCCGGACTAGTTTCCTACGAGCAGTACTTC; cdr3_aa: CASSSGLVSYEQYF
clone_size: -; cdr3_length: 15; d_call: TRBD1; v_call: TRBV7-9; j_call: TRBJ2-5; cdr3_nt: TGTGCCAGCAGCTTAGGACCGGGACAGGGGGGGACCCAGTACTTC; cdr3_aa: CASSLGPGQGGTQYF
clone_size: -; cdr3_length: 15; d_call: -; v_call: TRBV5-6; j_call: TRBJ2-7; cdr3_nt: TGTGCCAGCAGCAACCTAGCACAGAGCTCCTACGAGCAGTACTTC; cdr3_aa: CASSNLAQSSYEQYF
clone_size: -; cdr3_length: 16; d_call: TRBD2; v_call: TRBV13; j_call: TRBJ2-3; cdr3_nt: TGTGCAAGCAGCCCCTCGACTAGCGGGAGCACAGATACGCAGTATTTT; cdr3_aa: CASSPSTSGSTDTQYF
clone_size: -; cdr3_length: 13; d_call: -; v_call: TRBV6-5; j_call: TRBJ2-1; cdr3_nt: TGTGCCAGCAGTCAGATTAGCTCCGATGAGCAGTTCTTC; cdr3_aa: CASSQISSDEQFF
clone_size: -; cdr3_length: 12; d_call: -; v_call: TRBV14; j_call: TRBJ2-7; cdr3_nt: TGTGCCAGCAGCCAAGTGAACTACGAGCAGTACTTC; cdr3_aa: CASSQVNYEQYF
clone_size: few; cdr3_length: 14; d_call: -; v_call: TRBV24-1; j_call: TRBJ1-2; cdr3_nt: TGTGCCACCAGTGATGGGGGCTCCCCCTATGGCTACACCTTC; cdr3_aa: CATSDGGSPYGYTF
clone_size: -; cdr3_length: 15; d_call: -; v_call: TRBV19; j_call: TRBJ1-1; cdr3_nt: TGTGCCAGTAGTATAGTCCAGGGTACGGGCACTGAAGCTTTCTTT; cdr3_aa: CASSIVQGTGTEAFF
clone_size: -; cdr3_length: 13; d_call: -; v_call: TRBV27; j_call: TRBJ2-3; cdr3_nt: TGTGCCAGCACCTCTTCAGTCTCAGATACGCAGTATTTT; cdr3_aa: CASTSSVSDTQYF
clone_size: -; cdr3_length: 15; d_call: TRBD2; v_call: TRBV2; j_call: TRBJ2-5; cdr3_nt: TGTGCCAACATCTGGACTAGCGCCCCACAAGAGACCCAGTACTTC; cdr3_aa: CANIWTSAPQETQYF
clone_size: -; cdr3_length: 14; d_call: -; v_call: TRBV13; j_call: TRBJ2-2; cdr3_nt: TGTGCCAGCAGCTGGGCAGGGAATACCGGGGAGCTGTTTTTT; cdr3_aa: CASSWAGNTGELFF
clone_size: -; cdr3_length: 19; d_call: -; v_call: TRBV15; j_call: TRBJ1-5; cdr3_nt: TGTGCCACCAGCAGAGATTCAGGCACAGCCACTATCGGTTTGCGGCCCCAGCATTTT; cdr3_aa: CATSRDSGTATIGLRPQHF
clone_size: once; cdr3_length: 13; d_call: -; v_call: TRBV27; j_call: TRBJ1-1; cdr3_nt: TGTGCCAGCTACGGACTGCTGAACACTGAAGCTTTCTTT; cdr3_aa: CASYGLLNTEAFF
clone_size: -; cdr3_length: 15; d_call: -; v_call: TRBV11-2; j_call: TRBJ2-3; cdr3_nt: TGTGCCAGCAGCTTAGGAAAGACACTCACAGATACGCAGTATTTT; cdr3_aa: CASSLGKTLTDTQYF
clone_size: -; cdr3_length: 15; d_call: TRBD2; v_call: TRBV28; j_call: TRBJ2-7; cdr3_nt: TGTGCCAGCAGTTTAATGTCTAGCGGAGCAGACGAGCAGTACTTC; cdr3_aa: CASSLMSSGADEQYF
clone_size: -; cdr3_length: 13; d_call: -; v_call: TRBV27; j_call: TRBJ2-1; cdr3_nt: TGTGCCAGCAGTACCAACCACTACAATGAGCAGTTCTTC; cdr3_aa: CASSTNHYNEQFF
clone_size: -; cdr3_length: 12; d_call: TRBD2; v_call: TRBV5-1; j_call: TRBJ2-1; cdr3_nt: TGCGCCAGCAGCACTAGCGGGAGGGGGGAGTTCTTC; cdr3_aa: CASSTSGRGEFF